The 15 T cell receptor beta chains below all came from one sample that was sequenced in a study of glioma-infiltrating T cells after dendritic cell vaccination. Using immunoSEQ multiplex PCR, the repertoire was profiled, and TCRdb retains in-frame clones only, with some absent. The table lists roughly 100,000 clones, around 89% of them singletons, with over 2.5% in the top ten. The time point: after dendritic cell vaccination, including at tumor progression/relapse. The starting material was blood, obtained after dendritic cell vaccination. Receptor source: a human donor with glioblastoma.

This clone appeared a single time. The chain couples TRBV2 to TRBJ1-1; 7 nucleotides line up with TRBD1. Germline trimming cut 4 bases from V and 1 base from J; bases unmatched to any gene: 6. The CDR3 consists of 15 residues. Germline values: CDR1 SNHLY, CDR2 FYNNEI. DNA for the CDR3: TGTGCCAGCAGTGGTACTTGGGACAGGAACACTGAAGCTTTCTTT. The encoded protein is CASSGTWDRNTEAFF. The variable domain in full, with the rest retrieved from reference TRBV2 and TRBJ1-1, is EPEVTQTPSHQVTQMGQEVILRCVPISNHLYFYWYRQILGQKVEFLVSFYNNEISEKSEIFDDQFSVERPDGSNFTLKIRSTKLEDSAMYFCASSGTWDRNTEAFFGQGTRLTVV.

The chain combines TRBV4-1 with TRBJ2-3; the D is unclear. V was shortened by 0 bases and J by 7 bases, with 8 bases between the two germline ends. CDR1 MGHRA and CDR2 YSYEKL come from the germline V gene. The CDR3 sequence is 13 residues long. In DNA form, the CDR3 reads TGCGCCAGCAGCCAAGAATCCTTATATACGCAGTATTTT. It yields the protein CASSQESLYTQYF.

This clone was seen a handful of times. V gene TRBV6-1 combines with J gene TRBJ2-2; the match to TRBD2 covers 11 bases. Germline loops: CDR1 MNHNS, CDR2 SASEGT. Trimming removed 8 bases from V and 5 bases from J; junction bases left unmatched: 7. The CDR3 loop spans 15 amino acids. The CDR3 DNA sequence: TGTGCCAGCGGAGTTGGACTAGCGGGTACCGGGGAGCTGTTTTTT. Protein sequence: CASGVGLAGTGELFF.

CDR3 loop: CASSTEGTEAFF. The CDR3 DNA follows: TGTGCCAGCTCAACGGAGGGAACTGAAGCTTTCTTT. The rearrangement links TRBV18 to TRBJ1-1; D is unresolved. Trimming took 5 bases from V and 5 from J, leaving 9 bases between them. Germline loops: CDR1 KGHSH, CDR2 LQKENI. CDR3 length equals 12 residues.

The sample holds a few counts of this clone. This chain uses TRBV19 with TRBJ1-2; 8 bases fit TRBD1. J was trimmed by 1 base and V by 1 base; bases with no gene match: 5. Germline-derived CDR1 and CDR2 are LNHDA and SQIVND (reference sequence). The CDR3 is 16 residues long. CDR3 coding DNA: TGTGCCAGTAGTATAGGTGGGGGACAGGTTAACTATGGCTACACCTTC. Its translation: CASSIGGGQVNYGYTF.

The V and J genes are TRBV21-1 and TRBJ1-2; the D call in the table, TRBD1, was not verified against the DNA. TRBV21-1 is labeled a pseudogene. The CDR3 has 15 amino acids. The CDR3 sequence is CASSSPRDRDYGYTF. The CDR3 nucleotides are TGTGCCAGCAGCAGTCCCCGGGACAGGGACTATGGCTACACCTTC.

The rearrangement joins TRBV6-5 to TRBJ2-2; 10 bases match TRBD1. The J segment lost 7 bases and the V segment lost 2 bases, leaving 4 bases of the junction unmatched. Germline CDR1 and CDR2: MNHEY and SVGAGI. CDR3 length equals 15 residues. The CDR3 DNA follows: TGTGCCAGCAGTTACGGGACAGGGGTCCTCGGGGAGCTGTTTTTT. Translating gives CASSYGTGVLGELFF.

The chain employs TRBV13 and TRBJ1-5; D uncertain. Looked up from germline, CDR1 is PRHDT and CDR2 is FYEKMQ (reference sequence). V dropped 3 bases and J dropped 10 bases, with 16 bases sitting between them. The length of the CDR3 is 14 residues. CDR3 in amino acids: CASSFGSGSKPQHF. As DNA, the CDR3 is TGTGCCAGCAGCTTTGGGTCGGGTTCAAAACCCCAGCATTTT.

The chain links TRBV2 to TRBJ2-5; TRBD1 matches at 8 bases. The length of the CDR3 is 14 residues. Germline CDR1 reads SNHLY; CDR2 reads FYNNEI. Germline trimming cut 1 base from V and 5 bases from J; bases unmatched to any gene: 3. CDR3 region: CASSEGRGRETQYF. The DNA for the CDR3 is TGTGCCAGCAGTGAAGGCAGGGGGCGCGAGACCCAGTACTTC. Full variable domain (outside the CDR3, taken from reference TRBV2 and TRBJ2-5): EPEVTQTPSHQVTQMGQEVILRCVPISNHLYFYWYRQILGQKVEFLVSFYNNEISEKSEIFDDQFSVERPDGSNFTLKIRSTKLEDSAMYFCASSEGRGRETQYFGPGTRLLVL.

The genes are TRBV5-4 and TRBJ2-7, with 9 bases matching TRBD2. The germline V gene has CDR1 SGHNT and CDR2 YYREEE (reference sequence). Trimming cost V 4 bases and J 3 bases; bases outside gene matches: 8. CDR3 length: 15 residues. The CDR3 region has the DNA TGTGCCAGCAGCCCCGGGGCTAGCGGGAACTACGAGCAGTACTTC. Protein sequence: CASSPGASGNYEQYF.

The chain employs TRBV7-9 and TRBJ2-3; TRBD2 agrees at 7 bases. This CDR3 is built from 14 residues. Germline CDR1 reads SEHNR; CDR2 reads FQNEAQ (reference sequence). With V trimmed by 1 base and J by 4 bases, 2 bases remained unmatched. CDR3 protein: CASSLGGGADTQYF. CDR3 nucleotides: TGTGCCAGCAGCTTAGGGGGGGGTGCAGATACGCAGTATTTT.

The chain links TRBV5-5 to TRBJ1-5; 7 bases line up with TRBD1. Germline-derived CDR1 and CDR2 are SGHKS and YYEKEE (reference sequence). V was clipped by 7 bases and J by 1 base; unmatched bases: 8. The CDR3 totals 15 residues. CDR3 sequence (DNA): TGTGCCAGCGCCAATGAGGGGGCGAGCAATCAGCCCCAGCATTTT. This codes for CASANEGASNQPQHF. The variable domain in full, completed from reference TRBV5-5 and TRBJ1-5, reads DAGVTQSPTHLIKTRGQQVTLRCSPISGHKSVSWYQQVLGQGPQFIFQYYEKEERGRGNFPDRFSARQFPNYSSELNVNALLLGDSALYLCASANEGASNQPQHFGDGTRLSIL.

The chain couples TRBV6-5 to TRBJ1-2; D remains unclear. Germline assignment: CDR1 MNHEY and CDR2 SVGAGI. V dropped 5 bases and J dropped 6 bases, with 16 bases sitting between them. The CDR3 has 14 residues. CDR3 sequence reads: CASSLRSVENGYTF. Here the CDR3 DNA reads TGTGCCAGCAGTCTTCGGTCCGTCGAGAATGGCTACACCTTC.

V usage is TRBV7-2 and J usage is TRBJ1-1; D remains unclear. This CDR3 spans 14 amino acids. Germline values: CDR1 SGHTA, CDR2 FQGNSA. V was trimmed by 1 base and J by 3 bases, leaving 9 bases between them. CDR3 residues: CASSLVGGDTEAFF. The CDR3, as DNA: TGTGCCAGCAGCTTAGTAGGCGGTGACACTGAAGCTTTCTTT.

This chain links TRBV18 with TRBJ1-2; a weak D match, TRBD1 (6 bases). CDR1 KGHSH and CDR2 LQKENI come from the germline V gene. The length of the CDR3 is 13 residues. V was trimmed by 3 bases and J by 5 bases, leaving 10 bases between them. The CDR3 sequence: CASSPDSLYGYTF. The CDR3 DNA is TGTGCCAGCTCACCGGACAGTCTTTATGGCTACACCTTC.